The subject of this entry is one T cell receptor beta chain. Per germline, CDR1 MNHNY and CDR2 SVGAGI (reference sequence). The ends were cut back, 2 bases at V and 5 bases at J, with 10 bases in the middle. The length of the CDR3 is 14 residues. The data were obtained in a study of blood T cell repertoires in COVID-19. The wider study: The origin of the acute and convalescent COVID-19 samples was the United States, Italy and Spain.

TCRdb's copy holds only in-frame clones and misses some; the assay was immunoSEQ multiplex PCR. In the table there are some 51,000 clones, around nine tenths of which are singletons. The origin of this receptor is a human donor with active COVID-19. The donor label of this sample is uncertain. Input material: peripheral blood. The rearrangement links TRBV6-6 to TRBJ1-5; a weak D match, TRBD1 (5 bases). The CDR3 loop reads CASSYGTGDQPQHF. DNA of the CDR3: TGTGCCAGCAGTTACGGGACGGGGGATCAGCCCCAGCATTTT.